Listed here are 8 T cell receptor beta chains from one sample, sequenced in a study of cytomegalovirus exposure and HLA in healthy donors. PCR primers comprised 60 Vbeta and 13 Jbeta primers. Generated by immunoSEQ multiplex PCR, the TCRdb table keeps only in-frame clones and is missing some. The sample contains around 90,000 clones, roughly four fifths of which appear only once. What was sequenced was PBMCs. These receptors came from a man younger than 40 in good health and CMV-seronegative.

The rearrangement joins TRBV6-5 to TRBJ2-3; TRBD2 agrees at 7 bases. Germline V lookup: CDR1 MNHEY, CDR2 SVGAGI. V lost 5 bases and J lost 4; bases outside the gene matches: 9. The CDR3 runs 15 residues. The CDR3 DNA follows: TGTGCCAGCAGTCCCCTTGGACTAGACGCAGATACGCAGTATTTT. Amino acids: CASSPLGLDADTQYF.

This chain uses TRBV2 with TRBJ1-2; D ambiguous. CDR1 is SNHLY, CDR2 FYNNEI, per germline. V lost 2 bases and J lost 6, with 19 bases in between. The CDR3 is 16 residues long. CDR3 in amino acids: CASSENESTGSHGYTF. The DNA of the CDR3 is TGTGCCAGCAGTGAAAATGAATCAACGGGGTCCCATGGCTACACCTTC.

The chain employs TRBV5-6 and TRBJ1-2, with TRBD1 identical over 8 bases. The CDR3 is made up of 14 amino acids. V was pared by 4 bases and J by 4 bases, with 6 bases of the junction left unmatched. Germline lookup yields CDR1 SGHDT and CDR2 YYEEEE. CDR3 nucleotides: TGTGCCAGCAGCACGGGACAGGAACTCTATGGCTACACCTTC. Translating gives CASSTGQELYGYTF.

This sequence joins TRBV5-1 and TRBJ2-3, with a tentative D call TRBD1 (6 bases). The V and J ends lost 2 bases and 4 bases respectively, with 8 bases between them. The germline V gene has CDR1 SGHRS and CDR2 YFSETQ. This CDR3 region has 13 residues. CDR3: CASSFRTADTQYF. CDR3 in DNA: TGCGCCAGCAGCTTTCGGACAGCAGATACGCAGTATTTT.

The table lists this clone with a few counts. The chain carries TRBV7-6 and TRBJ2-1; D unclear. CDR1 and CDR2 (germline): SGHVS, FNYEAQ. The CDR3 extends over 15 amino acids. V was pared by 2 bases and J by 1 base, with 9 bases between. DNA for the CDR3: TGTGCCAGCAGCTTATTGGCAGGATCCTACAATGAGCAGTTCTTC. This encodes CASSLLAGSYNEQFF.

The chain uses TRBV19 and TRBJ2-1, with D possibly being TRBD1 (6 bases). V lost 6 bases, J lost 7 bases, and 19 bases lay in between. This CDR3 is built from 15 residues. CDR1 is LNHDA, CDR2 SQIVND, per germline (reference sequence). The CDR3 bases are TGTGCCAGTAGCGTTCTGATAGGGGGTTGGAATGAGCAGTTCTTC. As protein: CASSVLIGGWNEQFF.

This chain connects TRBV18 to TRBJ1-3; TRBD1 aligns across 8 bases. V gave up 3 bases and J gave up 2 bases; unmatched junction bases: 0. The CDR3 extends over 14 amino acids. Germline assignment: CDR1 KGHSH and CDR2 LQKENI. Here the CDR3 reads CASSPDRAGNTIYF. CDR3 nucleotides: TGTGCCAGCTCACCGGACAGGGCTGGAAACACCATATATTTT.

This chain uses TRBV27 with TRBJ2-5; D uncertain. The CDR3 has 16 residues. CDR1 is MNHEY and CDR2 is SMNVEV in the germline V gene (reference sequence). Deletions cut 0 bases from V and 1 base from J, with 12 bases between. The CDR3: CASSLSFTVSQETQYF. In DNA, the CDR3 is TGTGCCAGCAGTTTATCCTTTACTGTGTCCCAAGAGACCCAGTACTTC.